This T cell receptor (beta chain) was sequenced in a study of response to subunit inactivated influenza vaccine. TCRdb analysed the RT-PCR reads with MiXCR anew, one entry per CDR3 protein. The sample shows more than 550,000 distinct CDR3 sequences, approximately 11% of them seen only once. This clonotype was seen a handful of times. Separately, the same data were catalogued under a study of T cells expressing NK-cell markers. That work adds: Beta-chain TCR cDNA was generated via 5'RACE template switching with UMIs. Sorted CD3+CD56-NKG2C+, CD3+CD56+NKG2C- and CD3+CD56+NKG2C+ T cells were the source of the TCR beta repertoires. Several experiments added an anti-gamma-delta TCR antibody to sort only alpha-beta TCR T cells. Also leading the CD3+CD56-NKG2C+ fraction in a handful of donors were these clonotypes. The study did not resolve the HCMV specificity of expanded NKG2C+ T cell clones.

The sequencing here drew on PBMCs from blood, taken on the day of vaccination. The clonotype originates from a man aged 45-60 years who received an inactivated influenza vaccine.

The CDR3 sequence is CSVDPQGIDTQYF. CDR3 nucleotides: TGCAGCGTTGACCCACAGGGCATAGATACGCAGTATTTT. The chain carries TRBV29-1 and TRBJ2-3, with D perhaps TRBD1 (6 bases). The CDR3 is 13 residues long. In germline, CDR1 is SQVTM, CDR2 ANQGSEA. V was shortened by 3 bases and J by 5 bases, with 12 bases between the two germline ends.